The present T cell receptor (beta chain) was sequenced within a study of shared clonotypes between healthy human individuals. Regarding the study as a whole: A small donor pool kept down the genetic and exposure-history diversity that was represented. Rarefaction exposed incomplete sorted-subset sequencing despite large depth. What naive subsets generally showed was a larger estimated richness than memory subsets showed.

The CDR3 sequence is 13 residues long. The germline V gene has CDR1 MNHEY and CDR2 SMNVEV (reference sequence). The V and J ends lost 8 bases and 4 bases respectively, with 14 bases between them. As for this clone: What it binds is not known.

Here immunoSEQ multiplex PCR was the method, and the copy in TCRdb shows in-frame clones only, minus some. The data contain some 2.4 million clones, 90% to 95% of them singletons. What was sequenced was naive CD4+ T cells from PBMCs. Subset here: CD45RA+ positively selected. The rearrangement uses TRBV27 and TRBJ1-2; D remains ambiguous. The receptor was derived from a man aged 18 to 30 in good health. Some clones in this sample may be carry-over from other donors' samples. CDR3 bases: TGTGCCAGCCGACCCACGGTGGCCTATGGCTACACCTTC. Translation: CASRPTVAYGYTF.